This is a list of T cell receptor beta chains from one sample in a study of blood T cell repertoires in COVID-19. Data came from immunoSEQ multiplex PCR; TCRdb stores just in-frame clones and leaves some out. The table includes roughly 73,000 clones, under 85% detected once. Sequenced sample: peripheral blood. The receptors were sampled from a man between 65 and 80 years old with acute or convalescent COVID-19. CDR3s include the opening cysteine and the closing phenylalanine or tryptophan. Fields, in order: V gene, clone size, D gene, J gene, CDR3 DNA, CDR3 protein. D genes are given only for firm matches. Only some rows state a clone size, as once, few, many or a class for expanded clones.

TRBV19,NA,NA,TRBJ2-1,TGTGCCAGTAGTATAGTAACAGGCCTGGTCTCCAATGAGCAGTTCTTC,CASSIVTGLVSNEQFF
TRBV6-2/TRBV6-3,NA,TRBD2,TRBJ2-3,TGTGCCAGCAGTACCACTAGCGGGAGTCCCACAGATACGCAGTATTTT,CASSTTSGSPTDTQYF
TRBV9,NA,NA,TRBJ1-4,TGTGCCAGCAGCCAATCCTGGAGCGCAACTAATGAAAAACTGTTTTTT,CASSQSWSATNEKLFF
TRBV5-1,NA,NA,TRBJ1-4,TGCGCCAGCAGCTTGACACCACAGGGTGTTAGTTTTACTAATGAAAAACTGTTTTTT,CASSLTPQGVSFTNEKLFF
TRBV7-2,NA,NA,TRBJ1-4,TGTGCCAGCAGCTTAGGGGGGGGGAATGAAAAACTGTTTTTT,CASSLGGGNEKLFF
TRBV5-1,NA,NA,TRBJ2-5,TGCGCCAGCATCGAAGAGGAGACCCAGTACTTC,CASIEEETQYF
TRBV3-1/TRBV3-2,once,TRBD2,TRBJ2-5,TGTGCCAGCAGCCAAGCCCATTTGACTAGCGGGAACCAAGAGACCCAGTACTTC,CASSQAHLTSGNQETQYF
TRBV11-2,NA,NA,TRBJ2-6,TGTGCCAGCAGCTTGTCAGGGGCAGGGGGGGCCAACGTCCTGACTTTC,CASSLSGAGGANVLTF
TRBV19,few,NA,TRBJ1-3,TGTGCCAGTAGGCTTCAGGGAGGTGGAAACACCATATATTTT,CASRLQGGGNTIYF
TRBV29-1,NA,TRBD1,TRBJ1-2,TGCAGCGTTGGAGGGGGCAGGATTGACTTCGGCTACACCTTC,CSVGGGRIDFGYTF
TRBV25-1,once,TRBD1,TRBJ2-1,TGTGCCAGCTCCCGAAAGGGGGCAGTGTCCTACAATGAGCAGTTCTTC,CASSRKGAVSYNEQFF
TRBV20-1,NA,NA,TRBJ2-2,TGCAGTGCTAGTAGCCTAGACGCCGGGGAGCTGTTTTTT,CSASSLDAGELFF
TRBV2,NA,NA,TRBJ1-5,TGTGCCAGCAAGACAGGACCGAGCAATCAGCCCCAGCATTTT,CASKTGPSNQPQHF
TRBV10-2,NA,TRBD1,TRBJ1-6,TGCGCCAGCAGCAGGGGGCTGAATTCACCCCTCCACTTT,CASSRGLNSPLHF
TRBV9,NA,NA,TRBJ1-2,TGTGCCAGCAGCGTAGGGAACCGCCCAGCCGGAGATGGCTACACCTTC,CASSVGNRPAGDGYTF
TRBV19,few,NA,TRBJ1-5,TGTGCCAGTATGGGGGCAGGTAGCAATCAGCCCCAGCATTTT,CASMGAGSNQPQHF
TRBV12-5,once,TRBD1,TRBJ2-1,TGTGCTAGTGGTTTGGGCCGGGACAGGGGCAATGAGCAGTTCTTC,CASGLGRDRGNEQFF
TRBV5-1,few,TRBD1,TRBJ1-4,TGCGCCAGCAAAGGGGGGACAGCAACCTTTAATGAAAAACTGTTTTTT,CASKGGTATFNEKLFF
TRBV18,once,NA,TRBJ2-3,TGTGCCAGCTCCTCTGCCGGAAGGGGGACAGATACGCAGTATTTT,CASSSAGRGTDTQYF
TRBV4-2,NA,TRBD1,TRBJ1-2,TGTGCCAGCAGCCAAGAAAGACAGGGCATCTATGGCTACACCTTC,CASSQERQGIYGYTF
TRBV27,NA,TRBD2,TRBJ2-1,TGTGCCAGCAGTTTACCGAGCGGGAGTCGCAATGAGCAGTTCTTC,CASSLPSGSRNEQFF
TRBV15,NA,TRBD2,TRBJ2-7,TGTGCCACCAGCAGAGATGGGGGACTAGCGGGGACCGAGCAGTACTTC,CATSRDGGLAGTEQYF
TRBV7-2,NA,NA,TRBJ1-2,TGTGCCAGCAGCCCCACACCAACAGACAGTCTGAACTATGGCTACACCTTC,CASSPTPTDSLNYGYTF
TRBV27,NA,NA,TRBJ2-7,TGTGCCAGCAGTTTGTATCCCTCCTACGAGCAGTACTTC,CASSLYPSYEQYF
TRBV19,NA,NA,TRBJ2-3,TGTGCCAGTAGGGTGGACACCGGGAGCACAGATACGCAGTATTTT,CASRVDTGSTDTQYF
TRBV12-5,NA,NA,TRBJ2-3,TGTGCTAGTGGTTTAAGCGGCGGGCCCACAGATACGCAGTATTTT,CASGLSGGPTDTQYF
TRBV6-4,few,TRBD1,TRBJ1-1,TGTGCCAGCAGTAGGACAGGGGGCGCGGGCACTGAAGCTTTCTTT,CASSRTGGAGTEAFF
TRBV28,NA,TRBD1,TRBJ2-7,TGTGCCAGCAGAGTCCCGTTGGGACAGGAGGACTACGAGCAGTACTTC,CASRVPLGQEDYEQYF
TRBV7-8,NA,TRBD1,TRBJ2-2,TGTGCCAGCAGCTTAGAAGGGGGCCGAACCGGGGAGCTGTTTTTT,CASSLEGGRTGELFF
TRBV11-3,NA,TRBD2,TRBJ2-2,TGTGCCAGCAGCTTAGGGTTAGGACTAGCTGGCGGGGAGCTGTTTTTT,CASSLGLGLAGGELFF